The sequence of this TCR beta chain was determined in a study of blood T cell repertoires in COVID-19. About the study: The study drew acute and convalescent COVID-19 samples from the United States, Italy and Spain. The cDNA or gDNA used as material had been derived from T cells, B-cell-depleted T cells, or PBMCs.

As originally analysed: Amplification of reference gene primers was used by the study to estimate nucleated cell counts. Clones were sequenced by immunoSEQ multiplex PCR, and TCRdb holds only the in-frame ones, with some missing. The DNA gave D and trimming, while V, J and clone size come from that table. The sample consists of fewer than 350,000 clones, about nine tenths of them appearing once. V shed 6 bases, J shed 0 bases, and the junction held 6 bases outside the gene matches. Germline loops: CDR1 SEHNR, CDR2 FQNEAQ (reference sequence). The CDR3 runs 15 residues. The specimen sequenced was peripheral blood. V gene TRBV7-9 combines with J gene TRBJ1-1; 8 bases match TRBD1. This receptor was obtained from a man between 40 and 49 years old with active or convalescent COVID-19. DNA of the CDR3: TGTGCCAGCAGGCCTCCGGACAGGGTGAACACTGAAGCTTTCTTT. Translating gives CASRPPDRVNTEAFF.